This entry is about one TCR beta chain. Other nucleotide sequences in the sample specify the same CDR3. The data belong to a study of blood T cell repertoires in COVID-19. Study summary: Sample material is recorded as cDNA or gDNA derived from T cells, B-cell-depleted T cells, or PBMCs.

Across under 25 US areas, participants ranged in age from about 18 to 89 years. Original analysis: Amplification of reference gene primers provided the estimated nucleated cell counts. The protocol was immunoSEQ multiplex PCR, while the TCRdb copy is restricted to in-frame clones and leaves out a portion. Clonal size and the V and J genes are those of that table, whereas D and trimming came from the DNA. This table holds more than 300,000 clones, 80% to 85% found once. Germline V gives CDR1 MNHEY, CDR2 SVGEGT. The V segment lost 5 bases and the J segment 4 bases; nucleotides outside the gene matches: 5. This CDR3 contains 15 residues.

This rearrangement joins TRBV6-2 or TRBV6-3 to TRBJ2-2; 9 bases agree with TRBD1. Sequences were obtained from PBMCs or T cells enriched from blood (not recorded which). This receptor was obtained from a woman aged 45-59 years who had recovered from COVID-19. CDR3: CASSPTGGGTGELFF. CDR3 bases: TGTGCCAGCAGTCCCACAGGGGGCGGCACCGGGGAGCTGTTTTTT.